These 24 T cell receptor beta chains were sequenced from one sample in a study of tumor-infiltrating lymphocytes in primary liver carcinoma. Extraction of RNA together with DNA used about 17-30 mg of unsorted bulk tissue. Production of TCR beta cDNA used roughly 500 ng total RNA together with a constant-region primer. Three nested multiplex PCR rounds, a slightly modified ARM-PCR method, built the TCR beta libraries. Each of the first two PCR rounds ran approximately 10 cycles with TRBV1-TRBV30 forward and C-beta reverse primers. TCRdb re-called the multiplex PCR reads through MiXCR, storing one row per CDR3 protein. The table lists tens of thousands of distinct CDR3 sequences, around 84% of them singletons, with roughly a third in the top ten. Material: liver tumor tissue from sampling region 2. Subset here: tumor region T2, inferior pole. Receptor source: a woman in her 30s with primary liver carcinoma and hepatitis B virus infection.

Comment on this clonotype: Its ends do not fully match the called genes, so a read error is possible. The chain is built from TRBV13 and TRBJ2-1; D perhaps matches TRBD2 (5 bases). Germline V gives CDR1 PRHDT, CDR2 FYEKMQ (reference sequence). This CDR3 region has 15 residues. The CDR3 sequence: CVSSFERSLYNEQFF. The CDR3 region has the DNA TGTGTCAGCAGCTTCGAGCGGAGCCTCTACAATGAGCAGTTCTTC.

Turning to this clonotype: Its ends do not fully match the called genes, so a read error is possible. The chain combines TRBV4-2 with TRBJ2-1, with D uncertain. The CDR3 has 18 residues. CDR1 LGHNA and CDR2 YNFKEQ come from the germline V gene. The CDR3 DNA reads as TGTGCGAGCAGCCAAGTAGTGAGCGACCGAAGCTCCTACAACGAGCAGTTCTTC. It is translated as CASSQVVSDRSSYNEQFF.

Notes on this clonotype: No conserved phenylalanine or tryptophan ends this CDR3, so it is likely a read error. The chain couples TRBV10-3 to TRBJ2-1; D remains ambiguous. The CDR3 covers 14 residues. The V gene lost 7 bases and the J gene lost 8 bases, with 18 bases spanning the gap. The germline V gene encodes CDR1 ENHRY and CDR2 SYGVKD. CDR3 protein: CAINPTATRDEQFI. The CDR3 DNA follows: TGTGCCATCAATCCCACGGCGACTCGGGATGAGCAGTTCATC.

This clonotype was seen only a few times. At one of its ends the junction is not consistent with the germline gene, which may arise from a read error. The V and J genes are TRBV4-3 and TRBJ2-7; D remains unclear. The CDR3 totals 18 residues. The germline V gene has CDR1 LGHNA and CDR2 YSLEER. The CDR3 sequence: CASSQAVTVGHISYEQYF. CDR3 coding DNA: TGCGCTAGCAGCCAAGCTGTGACGGTGGGTCACATTAGCTACGAGCAGTACTTT.

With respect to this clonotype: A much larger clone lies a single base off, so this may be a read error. CDR3 loop: CASNQSPNYGYTF. CDR3 nucleotide sequence: TGTGCCAGCAATCAGTCTCCGAACTATGGCTACACCTTC. The rearrangement uses TRBV28 and TRBJ1-2; D is ambiguous. V lost 7 bases to trimming and J lost 2 bases, with 11 bases between them. This CDR3 has 13 residues. Germline V CDR1 and CDR2: MDHEN, SYDVKM.

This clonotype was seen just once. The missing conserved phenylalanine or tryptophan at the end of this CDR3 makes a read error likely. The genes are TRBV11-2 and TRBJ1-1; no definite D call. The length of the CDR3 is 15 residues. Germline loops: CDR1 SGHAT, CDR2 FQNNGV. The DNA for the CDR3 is TGTGCAAGCAGCCTAAAAAGAGGGAGGTTAAATGAAGCTTTCATT. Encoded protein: CASSLKRGRLNEAFI.

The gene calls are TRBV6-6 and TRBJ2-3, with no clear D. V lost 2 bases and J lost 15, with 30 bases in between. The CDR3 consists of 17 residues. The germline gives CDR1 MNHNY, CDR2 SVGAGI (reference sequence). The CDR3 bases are TGTGCCAGCAGTTACCGGACCGGACCTCGACGCACAGATATGCATTATTTT. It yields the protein CASSYRTGPRRTDMHYF.

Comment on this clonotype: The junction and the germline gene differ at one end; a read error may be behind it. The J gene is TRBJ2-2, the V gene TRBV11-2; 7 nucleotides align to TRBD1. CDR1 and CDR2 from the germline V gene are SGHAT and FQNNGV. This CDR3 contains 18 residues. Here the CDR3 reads CASSRGGSYIANTGDLFF. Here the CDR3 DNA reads TGTGCCAGCAGTCGAGGGGGCTCTTATATCGCGAACACCGGGGACCTGTTTTTT.

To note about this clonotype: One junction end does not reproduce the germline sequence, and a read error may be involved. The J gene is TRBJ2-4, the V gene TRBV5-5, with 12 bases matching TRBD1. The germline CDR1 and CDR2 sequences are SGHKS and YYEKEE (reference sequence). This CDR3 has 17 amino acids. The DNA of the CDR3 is TGTGCCATCAGCTTGGTGGGACAGGGGGCCCTAATGAACATTCAGTACTTC. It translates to CAISLVGQGALMNIQYF.

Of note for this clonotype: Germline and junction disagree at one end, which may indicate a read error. Written as DNA, the CDR3 is TGTGTCAGCAGTTTTTTTGGCGAGCAGTTCTTC. Its protein product is CVSSFFGEQFF. The chain links TRBV28 to TRBJ2-1; D not certain. This CDR3 is built from 11 residues. From germline, CDR1 is MDHEN and CDR2 SYDVKM.

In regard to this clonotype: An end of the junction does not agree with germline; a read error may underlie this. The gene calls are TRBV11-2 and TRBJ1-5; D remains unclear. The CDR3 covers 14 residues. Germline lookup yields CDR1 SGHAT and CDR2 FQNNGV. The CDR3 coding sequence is TGTGCCAGCACCTTAAATCTCGCTGGCCAGCCCCAGCATTTT. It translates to CASTLNLAGQPQHF.

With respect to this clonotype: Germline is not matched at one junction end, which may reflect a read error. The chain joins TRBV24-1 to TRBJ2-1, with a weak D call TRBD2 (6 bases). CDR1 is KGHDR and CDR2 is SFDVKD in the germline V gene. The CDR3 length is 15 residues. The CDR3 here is CAANDSGRDCWEQFF. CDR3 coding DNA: TGTGCCGCCAATGATTCCGGGAGAGACTGTTGGGAGCAGTTTTTC.

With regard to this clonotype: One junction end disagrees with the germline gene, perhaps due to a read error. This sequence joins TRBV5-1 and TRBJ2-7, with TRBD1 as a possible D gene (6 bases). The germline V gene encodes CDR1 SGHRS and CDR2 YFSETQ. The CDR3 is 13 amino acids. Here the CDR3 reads CASRRDKAYERYF. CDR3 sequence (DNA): TGCGCCAGCCGCCGGGACAAGGCCTACGAGCGGTACTTC.

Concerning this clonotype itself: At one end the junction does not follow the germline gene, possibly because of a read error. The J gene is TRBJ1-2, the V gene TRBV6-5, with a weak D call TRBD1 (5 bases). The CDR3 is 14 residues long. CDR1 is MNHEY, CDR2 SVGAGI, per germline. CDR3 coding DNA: TGTGCCAGCAGTTATAGCGGACGGGGCAGCGGCTATACCTTC. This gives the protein CASSYSGRGSGYTF.

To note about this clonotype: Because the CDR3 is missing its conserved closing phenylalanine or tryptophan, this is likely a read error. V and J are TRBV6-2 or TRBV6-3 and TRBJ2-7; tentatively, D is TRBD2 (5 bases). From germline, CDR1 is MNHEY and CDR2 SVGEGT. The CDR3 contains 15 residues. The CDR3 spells CASSQLARGLYEQYC. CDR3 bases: TGTGCAAGCAGTCAATTAGCGAGAGGACTTTACGAGCAGTACTGC.

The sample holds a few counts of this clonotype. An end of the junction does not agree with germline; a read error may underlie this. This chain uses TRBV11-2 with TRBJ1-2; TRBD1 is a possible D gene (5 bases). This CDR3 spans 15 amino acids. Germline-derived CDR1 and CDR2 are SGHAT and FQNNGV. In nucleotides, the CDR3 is TGTGCCAGCAACTTAGACGTGATGGCAGGGAGAGGCTACACCTTC. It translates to CASNLDVMAGRGYTF.

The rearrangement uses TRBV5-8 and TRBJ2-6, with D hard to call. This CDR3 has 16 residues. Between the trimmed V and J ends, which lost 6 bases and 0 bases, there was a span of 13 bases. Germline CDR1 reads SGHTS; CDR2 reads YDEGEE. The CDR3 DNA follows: TGTGCCAGCACCATGACGGGTTCCTCTGGGGCCAACGTCCTGACTTTC. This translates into CASTMTGSSGANVLTF.

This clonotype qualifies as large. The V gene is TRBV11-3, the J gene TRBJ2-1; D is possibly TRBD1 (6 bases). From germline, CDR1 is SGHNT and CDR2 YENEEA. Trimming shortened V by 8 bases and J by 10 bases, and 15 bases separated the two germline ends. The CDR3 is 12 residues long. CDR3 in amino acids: CASPLTGVEQFF. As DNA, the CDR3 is TGTGCCAGCCCCCTGACAGGTGTCGAGCAGTTCTTC. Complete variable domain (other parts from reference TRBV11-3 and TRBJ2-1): EAGVVQSPRYKIIEKKQPVAFWCNPISGHNTLYWYLQNLGQGPELLIRYENEEAVDDSQLPKDRFSAERLKGVDSTLKIQPAELGDSAVYLCASPLTGVEQFFGPGTRLTVL.

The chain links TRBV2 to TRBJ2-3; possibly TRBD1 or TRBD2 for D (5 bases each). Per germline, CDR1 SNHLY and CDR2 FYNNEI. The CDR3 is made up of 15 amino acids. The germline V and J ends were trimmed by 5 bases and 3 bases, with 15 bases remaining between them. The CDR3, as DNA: TGTGCCAGCAGTTCCGGGACGGCTAATACAGATACGCAGTATTTT. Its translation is CASSSGTANTDTQYF.

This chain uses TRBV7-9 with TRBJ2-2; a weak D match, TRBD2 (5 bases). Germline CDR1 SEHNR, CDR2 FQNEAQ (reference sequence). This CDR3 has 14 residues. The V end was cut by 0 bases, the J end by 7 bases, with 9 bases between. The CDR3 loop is CASSLAAALGELFF. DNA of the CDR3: TGTGCCAGCAGCTTAGCAGCGGCCCTCGGGGAGCTGTTTTTT.

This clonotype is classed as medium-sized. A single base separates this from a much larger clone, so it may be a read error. CDR3 DNA: TGTGCCAGCAACTTACGGACAGGGCTATCGCAGTACTTC. Translated, it gives CASNLRTGLSQYF. The rearrangement uses TRBV5-6 and TRBJ2-7, with 8 bases that match TRBD1. The CDR3 loop spans 13 amino acids. Per germline, CDR1 SGHDT and CDR2 YYEEEE. The V segment lost 6 bases and the J segment 9 bases; nucleotides outside the gene matches: 11.

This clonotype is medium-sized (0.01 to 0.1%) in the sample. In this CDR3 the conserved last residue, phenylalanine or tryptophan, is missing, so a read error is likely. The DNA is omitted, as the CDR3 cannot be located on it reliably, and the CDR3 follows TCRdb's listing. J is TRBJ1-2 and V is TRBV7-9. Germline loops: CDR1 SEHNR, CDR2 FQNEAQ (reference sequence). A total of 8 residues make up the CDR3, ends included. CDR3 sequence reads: CASSLDRL.

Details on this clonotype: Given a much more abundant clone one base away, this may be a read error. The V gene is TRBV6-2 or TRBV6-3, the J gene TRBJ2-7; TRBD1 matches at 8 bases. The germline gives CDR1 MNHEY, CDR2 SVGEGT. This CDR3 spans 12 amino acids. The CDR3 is CASKDRGYEEYF. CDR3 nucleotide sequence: TGTGCCAGCAAAGACAGGGGCTACGAGGAGTACTTC.

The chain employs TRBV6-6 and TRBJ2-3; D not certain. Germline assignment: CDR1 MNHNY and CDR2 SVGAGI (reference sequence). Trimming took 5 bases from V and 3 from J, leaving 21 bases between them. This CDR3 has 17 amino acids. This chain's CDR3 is CASSHQTGPRRTDTQYF. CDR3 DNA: TGTGCCAGCAGTCACCAGACCGGACCCCGACGTACAGATACGCAGTATTTT.